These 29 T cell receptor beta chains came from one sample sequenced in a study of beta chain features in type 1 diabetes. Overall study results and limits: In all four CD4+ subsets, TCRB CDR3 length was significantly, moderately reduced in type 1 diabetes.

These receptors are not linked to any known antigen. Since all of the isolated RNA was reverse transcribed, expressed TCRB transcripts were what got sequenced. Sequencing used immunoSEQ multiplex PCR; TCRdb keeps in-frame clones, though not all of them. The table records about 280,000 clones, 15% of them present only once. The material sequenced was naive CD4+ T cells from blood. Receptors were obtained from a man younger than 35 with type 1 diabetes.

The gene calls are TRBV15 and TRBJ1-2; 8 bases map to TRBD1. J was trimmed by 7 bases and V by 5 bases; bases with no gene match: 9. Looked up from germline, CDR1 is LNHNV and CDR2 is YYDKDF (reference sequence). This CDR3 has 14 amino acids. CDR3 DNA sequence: TGTGCCACCAGCCCGAAGTGGGACAGGACTGGCTACACCTTC. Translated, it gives CATSPKWDRTGYTF.

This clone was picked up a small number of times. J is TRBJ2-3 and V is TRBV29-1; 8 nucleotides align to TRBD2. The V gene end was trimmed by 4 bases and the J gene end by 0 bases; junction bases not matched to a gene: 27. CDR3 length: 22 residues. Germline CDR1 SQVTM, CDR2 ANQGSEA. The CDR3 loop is CSVVVLLLVPGGSTPSTDTQYF. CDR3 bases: TGCAGCGTTGTTGTGCTTCTTCTCGTGCCGGGAGGGTCCACACCTAGCACAGATACGCAGTATTTT.

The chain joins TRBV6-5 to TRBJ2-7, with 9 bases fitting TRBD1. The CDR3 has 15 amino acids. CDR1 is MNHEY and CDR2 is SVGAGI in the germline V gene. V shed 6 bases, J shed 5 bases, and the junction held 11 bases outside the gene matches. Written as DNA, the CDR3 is TGTGCCAGCAGAAACCCCGGGACAGGGTCCCACGAGCAGTACTTC. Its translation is CASRNPGTGSHEQYF.

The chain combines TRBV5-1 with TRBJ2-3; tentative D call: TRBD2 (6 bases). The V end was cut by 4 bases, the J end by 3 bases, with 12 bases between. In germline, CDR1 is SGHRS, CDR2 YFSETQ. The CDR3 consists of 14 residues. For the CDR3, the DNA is TGCGCCAGCAGCCCGGGGACTTCTACAGATACGCAGTATTTT. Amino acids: CASSPGTSTDTQYF. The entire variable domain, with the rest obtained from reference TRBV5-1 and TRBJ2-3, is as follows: KAGVTQTPRYLIKTRGQQVTLSCSPISGHRSVSWYQQTPGQGLQFLFEYFSETQRNKGNFPGRFSGRQFSNSRSEMNVSTLELGDSALYLCASSPGTSTDTQYFGPGTRLTVL.

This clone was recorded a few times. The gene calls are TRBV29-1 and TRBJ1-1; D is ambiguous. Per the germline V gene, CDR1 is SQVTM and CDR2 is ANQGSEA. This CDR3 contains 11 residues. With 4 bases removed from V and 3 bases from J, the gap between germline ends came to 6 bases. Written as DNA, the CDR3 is TGCAGCGTTGCGGTGGACACTGAAGCTTTCTTT. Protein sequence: CSVAVDTEAFF.

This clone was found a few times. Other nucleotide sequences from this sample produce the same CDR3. The CDR3 nucleotides are TGTGCCAGCAGCCCTGGGACTAGCGGAGAGACCCAGTACTTC. It is translated as CASSPGTSGETQYF. The V call is TRBV7-2, the J call TRBJ2-5; TRBD2 matches at 11 bases. The CDR3 covers 14 residues. The junction had 3 bases not matched to a gene; V was cut back by 5 bases and J by 4 bases. CDR1 and CDR2 from the germline V gene are SGHTA and FQGNSA.

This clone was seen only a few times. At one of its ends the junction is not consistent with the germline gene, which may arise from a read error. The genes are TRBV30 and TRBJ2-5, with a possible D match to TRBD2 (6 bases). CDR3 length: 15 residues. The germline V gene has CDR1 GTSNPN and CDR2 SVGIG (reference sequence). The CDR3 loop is CAWSVNSGLQATQYF. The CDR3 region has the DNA TGTGCCTGGAGTGTCAACTCGGGACTCCAAGCGACCCAGTACTTC.

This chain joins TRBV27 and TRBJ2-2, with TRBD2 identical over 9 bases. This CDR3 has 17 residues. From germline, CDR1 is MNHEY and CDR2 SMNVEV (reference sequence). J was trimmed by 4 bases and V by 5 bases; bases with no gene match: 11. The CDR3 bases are TGTGCCAGCAGTACCCGACTAGCGGCCATGGGCACCGGGGAGCTGTTTTTT. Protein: CASSTRLAAMGTGELFF.

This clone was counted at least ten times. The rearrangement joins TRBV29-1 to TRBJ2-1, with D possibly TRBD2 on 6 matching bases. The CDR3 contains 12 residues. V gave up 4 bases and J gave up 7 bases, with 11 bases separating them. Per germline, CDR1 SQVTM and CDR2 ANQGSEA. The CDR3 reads CSVVGAGNEQFF. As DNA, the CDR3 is TGCAGCGTTGTTGGGGCGGGGAATGAGCAGTTCTTC.

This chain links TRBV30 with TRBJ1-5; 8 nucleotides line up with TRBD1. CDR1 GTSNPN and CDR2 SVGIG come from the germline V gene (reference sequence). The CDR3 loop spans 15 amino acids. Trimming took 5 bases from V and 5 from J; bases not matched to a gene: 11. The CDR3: CAWAGTGSGHQPQHF. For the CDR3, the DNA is TGTGCCTGGGCCGGGACAGGTAGTGGACATCAGCCCCAGCATTTT.

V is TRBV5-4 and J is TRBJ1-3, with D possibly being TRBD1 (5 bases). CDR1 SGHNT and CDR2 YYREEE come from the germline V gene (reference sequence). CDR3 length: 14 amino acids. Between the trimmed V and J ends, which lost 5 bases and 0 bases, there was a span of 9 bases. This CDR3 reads CASSRQNSGNTIYF. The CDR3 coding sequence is TGTGCCAGCAGTCGACAGAACTCTGGAAACACCATATATTTT.

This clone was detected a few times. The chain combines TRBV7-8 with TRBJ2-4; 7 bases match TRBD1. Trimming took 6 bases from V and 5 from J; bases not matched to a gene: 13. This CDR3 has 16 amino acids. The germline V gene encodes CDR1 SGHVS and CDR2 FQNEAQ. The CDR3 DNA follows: TGTGCCAGCAGACCGACAGGGTACCTCGGGGAAAACATTCAGTACTTC. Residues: CASRPTGYLGENIQYF.

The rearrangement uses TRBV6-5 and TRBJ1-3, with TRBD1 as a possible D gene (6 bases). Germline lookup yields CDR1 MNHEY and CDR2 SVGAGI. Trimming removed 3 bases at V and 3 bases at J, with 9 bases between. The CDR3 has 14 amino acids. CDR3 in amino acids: CASSYDRNGNTIYF. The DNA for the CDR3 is TGTGCCAGCAGTTATGACAGGAATGGAAACACCATATATTTT.

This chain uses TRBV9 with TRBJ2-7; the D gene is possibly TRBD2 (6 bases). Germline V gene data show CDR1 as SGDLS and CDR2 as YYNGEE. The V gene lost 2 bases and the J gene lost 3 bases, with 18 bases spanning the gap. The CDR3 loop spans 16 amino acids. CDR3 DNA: TGTGCCAGCAGCGTGTCAGCGGGCGGCCTGTACTACGAGCAGTACTTC. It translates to CASSVSAGGLYYEQYF.

The CDR3 nucleotides read TGTGCCAGCAGTGCCCTTGGACACAACTATGGCTACACCTTC. This translates into CASSALGHNYGYTF. V usage is TRBV6-1 and J usage is TRBJ1-2; D is perhaps TRBD1 (5 bases). This CDR3 is 14 amino acids long. V was shortened by 4 bases and J by 2 bases, with 11 bases between the two germline ends. Germline CDR1 and CDR2: MNHNS and SASEGT.

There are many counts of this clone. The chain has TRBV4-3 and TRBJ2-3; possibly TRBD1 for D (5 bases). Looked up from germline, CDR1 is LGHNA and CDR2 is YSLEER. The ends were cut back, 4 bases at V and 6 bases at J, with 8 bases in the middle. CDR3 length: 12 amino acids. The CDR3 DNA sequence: TGCGCCAGCAGCCTCAACAGGGATACGCAGTATTTT. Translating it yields CASSLNRDTQYF.

CDR3 amino acids: CASRDSSGANVLTF. DNA of the CDR3: TGTGCCAGCAGGGACAGCTCTGGGGCCAACGTCCTGACTTTC. This sequence joins TRBV28 and TRBJ2-6; possible D gene TRBD1, 6 bases. The length of the CDR3 is 14 residues. Germline V lookup: CDR1 MDHEN, CDR2 SYDVKM. V was clipped by 6 bases and J by 0 bases, with 6 bases between them.

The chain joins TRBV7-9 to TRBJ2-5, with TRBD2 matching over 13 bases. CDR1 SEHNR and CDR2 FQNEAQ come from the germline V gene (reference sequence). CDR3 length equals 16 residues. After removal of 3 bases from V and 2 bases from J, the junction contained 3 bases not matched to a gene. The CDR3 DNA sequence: TGTGCCAGCAGCTTGATGACTAGCGGGGGGCAAGAGACCCAGTACTTC. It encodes CASSLMTSGGQETQYF.

Here the CDR3 reads CASSRDGLAGGGYNEQFF. The DNA for the CDR3 is TGTGCCAGCAGCCGGGACGGACTAGCGGGAGGGGGGTACAATGAGCAGTTCTTC. This chain links TRBV7-8 with TRBJ2-1; TRBD2 aligns across 15 bases. Trimming cost V 5 bases and J 4 bases; bases outside gene matches: 9. This CDR3 spans 18 amino acids. The germline gives CDR1 SGHVS, CDR2 FQNEAQ. Full variable domain (outside the CDR3, taken from reference TRBV7-8 and TRBJ2-1): GAGVSQSPRYKVAKRGQDVALRCDPISGHVSLFWYQQALGQGPEFLTYFQNEAQLDKSGLPSDRFFAERPEGSVSTLKIQRTQQEDSAVYLCASSRDGLAGGGYNEQFFGPGTRLTVL.

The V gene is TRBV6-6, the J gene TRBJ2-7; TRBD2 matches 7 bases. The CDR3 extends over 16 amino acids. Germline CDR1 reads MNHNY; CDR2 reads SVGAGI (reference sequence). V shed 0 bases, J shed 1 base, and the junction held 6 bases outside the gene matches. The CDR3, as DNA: TGTGCCAGCAGTTACTCGACCGGGACTATATCCTACGAGCAGTACTTC. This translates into CASSYSTGTISYEQYF.

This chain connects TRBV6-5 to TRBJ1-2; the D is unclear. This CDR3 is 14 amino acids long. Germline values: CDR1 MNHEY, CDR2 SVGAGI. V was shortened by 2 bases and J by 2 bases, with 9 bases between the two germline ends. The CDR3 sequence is CASSYGERNYGYTF. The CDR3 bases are TGTGCCAGCAGTTACGGGGAGAGGAACTATGGCTACACCTTC.

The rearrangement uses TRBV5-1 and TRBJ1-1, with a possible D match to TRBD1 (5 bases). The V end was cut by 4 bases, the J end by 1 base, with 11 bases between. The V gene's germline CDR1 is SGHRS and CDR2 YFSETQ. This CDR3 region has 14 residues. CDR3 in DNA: TGCGCCAGCAGCGGGGGACTCTCGAACACTGAAGCTTTCTTT. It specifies CASSGGLSNTEAFF.

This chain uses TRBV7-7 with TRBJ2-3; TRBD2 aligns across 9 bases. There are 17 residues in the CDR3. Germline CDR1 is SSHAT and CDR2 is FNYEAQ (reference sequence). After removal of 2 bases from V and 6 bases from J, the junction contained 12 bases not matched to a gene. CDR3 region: CASSLRREREARDTQYF. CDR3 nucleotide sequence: TGTGCCAGCAGCTTAAGAAGGGAGCGGGAGGCGAGGGATACGCAGTATTTT. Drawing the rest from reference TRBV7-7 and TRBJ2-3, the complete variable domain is GAGVSQSPRYKVTKRGQDVTLRCDPISSHATLYWYQQALGQGPEFLTYFNYEAQPDKSGLPSDRFSAERPEGSISTLTIQRTEQRDSAMYRCASSLRREREARDTQYFGPGTRLTVL.

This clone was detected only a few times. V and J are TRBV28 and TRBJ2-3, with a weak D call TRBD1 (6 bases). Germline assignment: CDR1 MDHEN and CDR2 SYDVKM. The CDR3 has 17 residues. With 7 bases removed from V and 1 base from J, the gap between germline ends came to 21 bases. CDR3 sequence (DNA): TGTGCCAGCACCACAATAGGCAGGGGCGGGCGCACAGATACGCAGTATTTT. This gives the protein CASTTIGRGGRTDTQYF. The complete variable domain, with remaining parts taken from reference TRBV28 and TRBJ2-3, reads DVKVTQSSRYLVKRTGEKVFLECVQDMDHENMFWYRQDPGLGLRLIYFSYDVKMKEKGDIPEGYSVSREKKERFSLILESASTNQTSMYLCASTTIGRGGRTDTQYFGPGTRLTVL.

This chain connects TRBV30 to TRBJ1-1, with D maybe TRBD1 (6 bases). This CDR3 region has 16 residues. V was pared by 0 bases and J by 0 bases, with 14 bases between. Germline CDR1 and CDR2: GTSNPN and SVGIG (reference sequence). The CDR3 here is CAWSVSQGTMNTEAFF. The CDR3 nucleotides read TGTGCCTGGAGTGTAAGTCAGGGGACGATGAACACTGAAGCTTTCTTT.

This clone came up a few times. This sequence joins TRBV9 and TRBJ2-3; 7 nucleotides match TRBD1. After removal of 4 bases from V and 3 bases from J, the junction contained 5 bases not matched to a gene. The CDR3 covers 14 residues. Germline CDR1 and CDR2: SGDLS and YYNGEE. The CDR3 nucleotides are TGTGCCAGCAGCCTGAGGACAGGAACAGATACGCAGTATTTT. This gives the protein CASSLRTGTDTQYF.

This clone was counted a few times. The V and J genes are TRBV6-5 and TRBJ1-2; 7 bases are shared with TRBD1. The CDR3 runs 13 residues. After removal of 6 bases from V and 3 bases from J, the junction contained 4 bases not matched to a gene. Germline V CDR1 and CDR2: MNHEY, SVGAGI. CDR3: CASRIDRDYGYTF. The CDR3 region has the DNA TGTGCCAGCAGGATTGACAGGGACTATGGCTACACCTTC.

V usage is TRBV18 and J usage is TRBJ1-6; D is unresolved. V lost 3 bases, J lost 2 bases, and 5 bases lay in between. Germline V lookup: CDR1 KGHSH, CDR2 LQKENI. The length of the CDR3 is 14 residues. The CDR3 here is CASSPGAYNSPLHF. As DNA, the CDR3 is TGTGCCAGCTCACCGGGAGCCTATAATTCACCCCTCCACTTT. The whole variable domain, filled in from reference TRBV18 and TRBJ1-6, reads NAGVMQNPRHLVRRRGQEARLRCSPMKGHSHVYWYRQLPEEGLKFMVYLQKENIIDESGMPKERFSAEFPKEGPSILRIQQVVRGDSAAYFCASSPGAYNSPLHFGNGTRLTVT.

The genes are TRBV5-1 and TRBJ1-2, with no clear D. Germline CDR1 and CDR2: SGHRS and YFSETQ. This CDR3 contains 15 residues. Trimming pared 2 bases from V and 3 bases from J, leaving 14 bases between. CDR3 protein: CASSFRFGNHYGYTF. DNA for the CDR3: TGCGCCAGCAGCTTTAGGTTCGGGAACCACTATGGCTACACCTTC.